The 17 T cell receptor beta chains reported below all come from one sample, sequenced in a study of cytotoxic CD8 clonotypes in ibrutinib-treated CLL. The table came from immunoSEQ multiplex PCR; TCRdb's copy has only in-frame clones and leaves some out. The data show tens of thousands of clones, 71% seen once. The sample was PBMCs, taken at disease progression, from a patient treated with ibrutinib. These TCRs come from a human donor with chronic lymphocytic leukemia.

The V and J genes are TRBV11-2 and TRBJ2-2; TRBD2 aligns across 8 bases. The CDR3 contains 15 residues. Germline-derived CDR1 and CDR2 are SGHAT and FQNNGV. The V gene end was trimmed by 1 base and the J gene end by 5 bases; junction bases not matched to a gene: 3. The CDR3: CASSLVGGGTGELFF. The CDR3 bases are TGTGCCAGCAGCTTAGTGGGCGGGGGGACCGGGGAGCTGTTTTTT.

A remark on this clone: In the same sample, other DNA sequences code for this CDR3. The genes are TRBV27 and TRBJ1-1; D is perhaps TRBD1 (5 bases). The V gene's germline CDR1 is MNHEY and CDR2 SMNVEV (reference sequence). V lost 3 bases to trimming and J lost 1 base, with 9 bases between them. The CDR3 loop spans 14 amino acids. In nucleotides, the CDR3 is TGTGCCAGCAGTTTTGCGGGGGGGAACACTGAAGCTTTCTTT. Translated: CASSFAGGNTEAFF.

The chain recombines TRBV7-6 with TRBJ2-3; a weak D match, TRBD1 (6 bases). The CDR3 covers 18 residues. The V and J ends lost 4 bases and 1 base respectively, with 21 bases between them. Germline values: CDR1 SGHVS, CDR2 FNYEAQ. The CDR3 loop is CASSSDRTTGPGTDTQYF. The CDR3 DNA follows: TGTGCCAGCAGCTCGGACCGAACTACAGGGCCCGGCACAGATACGCAGTATTTT.

This rearrangement joins TRBV2 to TRBJ2-5; no clear D. CDR1 SNHLY and CDR2 FYNNEI come from the germline V gene. CDR3 length: 11 residues. Trimming cost V 3 bases and J 5 bases, with 4 bases left between them. The CDR3 DNA reads TGTGCCAGCAGTGAGGGTGAGACCCAGTACTTC. This sequence encodes CASSEGETQYF.

The genes are TRBV10-1 and TRBJ2-7; D is perhaps TRBD1 or TRBD2 (6 bases each). The germline V gene has CDR1 WNHNN and CDR2 SYGVQD (reference sequence). CDR3 length equals 16 residues. Trimming took 4 bases from V and 0 from J, leaving 16 bases between them. CDR3 sequence (DNA): TGCGCCAGCAGTGGGGGGGCTACGGGGAGCTCCTACGAGCAGTACTTC. Its translation is CASSGGATGSSYEQYF.

This sequence joins TRBV6-1 and TRBJ1-5; the match to TRBD1 covers 8 bases. Germline values: CDR1 MNHNS, CDR2 SASEGT. V shed 1 base and J 2 bases; nucleotides not matched to a gene: 10. The CDR3 runs to 18 residues. For the CDR3, the DNA is TGTGCCAGCAGTGAAGTAATTAGGACAGGGAGTCGCAATCAGCCCCAGCATTTT. Protein: CASSEVIRTGSRNQPQHF.

The chain carries TRBV5-1 and TRBJ2-7; a weak D match, TRBD1 (5 bases). CDR1 is SGHRS and CDR2 is YFSETQ in the germline V gene. V shed 5 bases and J shed 2 bases, with 17 bases lying between them. The CDR3 totals 15 residues. CDR3 nucleotide sequence: TGCGCCAGCAGGCCCGGATCCGGACAAGCCTACGAGCAGTACTTC. Translated: CASRPGSGQAYEQYF.

The chain recombines TRBV6-1 with TRBJ2-3; possible D gene TRBD2, 6 bases. V was pared by 4 bases and J by 6 bases, with 23 bases between. Per germline, CDR1 MNHNS and CDR2 SASEGT. CDR3 length equals 17 residues. In nucleotides, the CDR3 is TGTGCCAGCAGTGGTGGGGGACTGGTACTTTCCAAGGATACGCAGTATTTT. Protein product: CASSGGGLVLSKDTQYF.

This chain joins TRBV2 and TRBJ1-6, with 8 bases fitting TRBD1. The length of the CDR3 is 14 residues. Germline V gene data show CDR1 as SNHLY and CDR2 as FYNNEI. Unmatched junction bases numbered 11, after V lost 6 bases and J lost 13 bases. The CDR3 loop is CASRDGQGERPLHF. The CDR3, as DNA: TGTGCCAGCAGGGATGGACAGGGTGAAAGGCCCCTCCACTTT.

CDR3 nucleotide sequence: TGTGCCAGCAGCCGTGCCTCGGGGTTTGAGGCTTTCTTT. Its protein product is CASSRASGFEAFF. The chain couples TRBV5-6 to TRBJ1-1; the D is unclear. The CDR3 spans 13 residues. The V gene lost 4 bases and the J gene lost 11 bases, with 18 bases spanning the gap. CDR1 is SGHDT, CDR2 YYEEEE, per germline.

V is TRBV7-9 and J is TRBJ2-4, with 8 bases lining up with TRBD2. Trimming took 5 bases from V and 6 from J; bases not matched to a gene: 15. The CDR3 contains 17 residues. Looked up from germline, CDR1 is SEHNR and CDR2 is FQNEAQ (reference sequence). CDR3 nucleotides: TGTGCCAGCAGCACCTCGGTCATAGCGGGGCTACGAAACATTCAGTACTTC. It codes for CASSTSVIAGLRNIQYF.

V is TRBV5-4 and J is TRBJ2-7; no clear D gene. This CDR3 spans 13 amino acids. CDR1 is SGHNT and CDR2 is YYREEE in the germline V gene (reference sequence). V was pared by 3 bases and J by 2 bases, with 9 bases between. The CDR3 DNA reads as TGTGCCAGCAGCTCTGAGAGGACCTACGAGCAGTACTTC. The encoded protein is CASSSERTYEQYF.

The genes are TRBV2 and TRBJ2-1; possibly TRBD2 for D (5 bases). V gave up 4 bases and J gave up 6 bases, with 7 bases separating them. This CDR3 has 12 amino acids. CDR1 SNHLY and CDR2 FYNNEI come from the germline V gene. The CDR3: CASSADFNEQFF. In DNA, the CDR3 is TGTGCCAGCAGTGCGGACTTCAATGAGCAGTTCTTC.

The chain carries TRBV6-5 and TRBJ1-6, with D unclear. Per germline, CDR1 MNHEY and CDR2 SVGAGI. Trimming took off 4 bases at V and 13 bases at J, with 14 bases between the two ends. The CDR3 spans 13 residues. CDR3 nucleotide sequence: TGTGCCAGCAGTTCGAACATGGTTTCGCCCCTCCACTTT. As protein: CASSSNMVSPLHF.

This chain uses TRBV5-1 with TRBJ2-3; 8 nucleotides align to TRBD2. Germline lookup yields CDR1 SGHRS and CDR2 YFSETQ. The CDR3 has 15 residues. Trimming at V came to 0 bases and at J to 4 bases, leaving 4 bases not matched to a gene. This CDR3 is CASSLATSGADTQYF. The DNA of the CDR3 is TGCGCCAGCAGCTTGGCAACTAGCGGCGCAGATACGCAGTATTTT. Variable domain in full (rest from reference TRBV5-1 and TRBJ2-3): KAGVTQTPRYLIKTRGQQVTLSCSPISGHRSVSWYQQTPGQGLQFLFEYFSETQRNKGNFPGRFSGRQFSNSRSEMNVSTLELGDSALYLCASSLATSGADTQYFGPGTRLTVL.

The gene calls are TRBV5-8 and TRBJ1-5; D remains ambiguous. This CDR3 is 15 amino acids long. V lost 0 bases to trimming and J lost 2 bases, with 9 bases between them. The germline gives CDR1 SGHTS, CDR2 YDEGEE. The CDR3 region is CASSLEGYGNQPQHF. As DNA, the CDR3 is TGTGCCAGCAGCTTGGAGGGATATGGCAATCAGCCCCAGCATTTT.

The J gene is TRBJ1-1, the V gene TRBV10-2; 10 bases agree with TRBD1. Germline values: CDR1 WSHSY, CDR2 SAAADI. Trimming took 11 bases from V and 10 from J; bases not matched to a gene: 16. The CDR3 has 14 amino acids. CDR3 DNA sequence: TGCGCCGGGGGGCCGGGACAGGGGCTCTGGGGAGCTTTCTTT. This gives the protein CAGGPGQGLWGAFF.